The rows below give T cell receptor beta chains drawn from one sample of a study of graft-versus-host responses after intestinal transplantation. Antigens for these TCRs are unknown. This table comes from immunoSEQ multiplex PCR, and its TCRdb copy is limited to in-frame clones, with some not included. Of some 120,000 clones in the sample, around 90% are singletons; the top ten hold roughly 0.24%. The input for sequencing was unstimulated CD4+ T cells sorted from spleen or lymph node cells, taken before transplant. The source of these receptors is a human donor who was the organ donor for an intestinal transplant. CDR3s include the opening cysteine and the closing phenylalanine or tryptophan. A D gene is named only where the DNA matches it firmly. Clone size appears in some rows only: once, few, many, or a class for an expanded clone.

length: 16; D: -; V: TRBV30; size: -; J: TRBJ2-7; DNA: TGTGCCTGGAGTGTCTCCAGGGGGGGGCAGTCCTACGAGCAGTACTTC; CDR3: CAWSVSRGGQSYEQYF
length: 13; D: -; V: TRBV5-1; size: -; J: TRBJ2-1; DNA: TGCGCCAGCAGCTTTGAGGGGTCTGGGGAGCAGTTCTTC; CDR3: CASSFEGSGEQFF
length: 16; D: -; V: TRBV7-2; size: -; J: TRBJ2-7; DNA: TGTGCCAGCAGCTTAGCGCAACACTCTAGCTCCTACGAGCAGTACTTC; CDR3: CASSLAQHSSSYEQYF
length: 15; D: TRBD1; V: TRBV6-1; size: -; J: TRBJ1-3; DNA: TGTGCCAGCAGACGGGGACAGGGAAGGGGAAACACCATATATTTT; CDR3: CASRRGQGRGNTIYF
length: 16; D: TRBD2; V: TRBV4-2; size: -; J: TRBJ2-1; DNA: TGTGCCAGCAGCCAAGATTCCAGCGGGAGGGGGAATGAGCAGTTCTTC; CDR3: CASSQDSSGRGNEQFF
length: 16; D: TRBD2; V: TRBV28; size: -; J: TRBJ2-1; DNA: TGTGCCAGCAGGGATCAGCGGGAGCAGACCTACAATGAGCAGTTCTTC; CDR3: CASRDQREQTYNEQFF
length: 14; D: -; V: TRBV2; size: -; J: TRBJ2-5; DNA: TGTGCCAGCAGTGAAGCACAGGGCCAAGAGACCCAGTACTTC; CDR3: CASSEAQGQETQYF
length: 16; D: TRBD2; V: TRBV7-2; size: -; J: TRBJ2-7; DNA: TGTGCCAGCAGCCCCTCCCTAGCGGGAGGTATCGGCGAGCAGTACTTC; CDR3: CASSPSLAGGIGEQYF
length: 17; D: TRBD1; V: TRBV5-1; size: -; J: TRBJ1-2; DNA: TGCGCCAGCAGCTTGGCCACAGGGGGCGTTTTCAACTATGGCTACACCTTC; CDR3: CASSLATGGVFNYGYTF
length: 13; D: -; V: TRBV29-1; size: -; J: TRBJ1-2; DNA: TGCAGCGTTCAGACAAGTGGGGCCTATGGCTACACCTTC; CDR3: CSVQTSGAYGYTF
length: 15; D: TRBD2; V: TRBV27; size: -; J: TRBJ2-1; DNA: TGTGCCAGCAGTTCTCTAGCGGGATACTACAATGAGCAGTTCTTC; CDR3: CASSSLAGYYNEQFF
length: 14; D: -; V: TRBV7-9; size: once; J: TRBJ2-3; DNA: TGTGCCAGCAGCTTAGACGTCAGCACAGATACGCAGTATTTT; CDR3: CASSLDVSTDTQYF
length: 15; D: -; V: TRBV6-1; size: once; J: TRBJ2-1; DNA: TGTGCCAGCGGGGTTATGGGGGAGTCCTACAATGAGCAGTTCTTC; CDR3: CASGVMGESYNEQFF
length: 17; D: TRBD2; V: TRBV29-1; size: -; J: TRBJ2-1; DNA: TGCAGCGTTTTCCTAGCGGGAGGGCCCCTAATATACAATGAGCAGTTCTTC; CDR3: CSVFLAGGPLIYNEQFF
length: 16; D: TRBD1; V: TRBV5-1; size: once; J: TRBJ2-7; DNA: TGCGCCAGCAGCGTCGGGTCGGGACAGGGTATCGACGAGCAGTACTTC; CDR3: CASSVGSGQGIDEQYF
length: 14; D: -; V: TRBV4-3; size: -; J: TRBJ2-7; DNA: TGCGCCAGCAGCTCGGACAGACTCTCCTACGAGCAGTACTTC; CDR3: CASSSDRLSYEQYF
length: 15; D: -; V: TRBV15; size: -; J: TRBJ1-5; DNA: TGTGCCACCAGCAGAGCTCCGACGGGCAATCAGCCCCAGCATTTT; CDR3: CATSRAPTGNQPQHF
length: 16; D: TRBD1; V: TRBV14; size: -; J: TRBJ2-3; DNA: TGTGCCAGCAGCCCGTATACAGGGGGGTTCGCAGATACGCAGTATTTT; CDR3: CASSPYTGGFADTQYF
length: 12; D: TRBD1; V: TRBV10-3; size: few; J: TRBJ2-7; DNA: TGTGCCATCAGTGGGACAGGGGGCGAGCAGTACTTC; CDR3: CAISGTGGEQYF
length: 11; D: TRBD1; V: TRBV30; size: -; J: TRBJ2-7; DNA: TGTGCCTGGAGGACAGGGTACGAGCAGTACTTC; CDR3: CAWRTGYEQYF
length: 15; D: TRBD1; V: TRBV6-1; size: -; J: TRBJ1-5; DNA: TGTGCCAGCAGATACAGACAGGGGCCTCATCAGCCCCAGCATTTT; CDR3: CASRYRQGPHQPQHF
length: 13; D: -; V: TRBV27; size: -; J: TRBJ2-3; DNA: TGTGCCAGCAGTGCGTTAACGACCTGGACGCAGTATTTT; CDR3: CASSALTTWTQYF
length: 11; D: -; V: TRBV5-4; size: -; J: TRBJ2-5; DNA: TGTGCCAGCAGCTTGGCCGGGCAACAGTACTTC; CDR3: CASSLAGQQYF
length: 11; D: TRBD1; V: TRBV20-1; size: -; J: TRBJ1-2; DNA: TGCAGTGCAAGCGACAGGGGTGGCTACACCTTC; CDR3: CSASDRGGYTF
length: 15; D: -; V: TRBV6-5; size: -; J: TRBJ2-7; DNA: TGTGCCAGCAGTTACTCGAGGCAGGGAGCTAACGAGCAGTACTTC; CDR3: CASSYSRQGANEQYF
length: 14; D: -; V: TRBV7-9; size: -; J: TRBJ1-2; DNA: TGTGCCAGCAGCTTGGACAAAGCTAACTATGGCTACACCTTC; CDR3: CASSLDKANYGYTF
length: 14; D: -; V: TRBV4-2; size: once; J: TRBJ2-7; DNA: TGTGCCAGCAGCCAAGGCCTAGGGGGGTTCGAGCAGTACTTC; CDR3: CASSQGLGGFEQYF
length: 18; D: -; V: TRBV7-9; size: -; J: TRBJ1-1; DNA: TGTGCCAGCAGCCCGCGGGGGAGAGGGGCCAGCATGAACACTGAAGCTTTCTTT; CDR3: CASSPRGRGASMNTEAFF
length: 14; D: -; V: TRBV2; size: -; J: TRBJ2-2; DNA: TGTGCCAGCAGCAATAGCGGTAACACCGGGGAGCTGTTTTTT; CDR3: CASSNSGNTGELFF
length: 13; D: -; V: TRBV19; size: once; J: TRBJ1-3; DNA: TGTGCCAGTAGTTCTACCAGGGGCAACACCATATATTTT; CDR3: CASSSTRGNTIYF
length: 16; D: -; V: TRBV5-1; size: -; J: TRBJ2-2; DNA: TGCGCCAGCAGCCCCGGGGCACTAGGACGCACCGGGGAGCTGTTTTTT; CDR3: CASSPGALGRTGELFF
length: 14; D: TRBD1; V: TRBV5-6; size: -; J: TRBJ1-5; DNA: TGTGCCAGCAGCTCCCGGGACAGGGGCCAGCCCCAGCATTTT; CDR3: CASSSRDRGQPQHF
length: 14; D: -; V: TRBV30; size: -; J: TRBJ2-7; DNA: TGTGCCTGGAGTGTAACTGTTCCCTCCTACGAGCAGTACTTC; CDR3: CAWSVTVPSYEQYF
length: 16; D: TRBD1; V: TRBV7-2; size: -; J: TRBJ2-7; DNA: TGTGCCAGCAGCTTTGCCGGGACAGGGCCCTCCTACGAGCAGTACTTC; CDR3: CASSFAGTGPSYEQYF